These 25 T cell receptor beta chains share one sample of origin, sequenced in a study of blood T cell repertoires in COVID-19. Assay: immunoSEQ multiplex PCR; the TCRdb copy retains only in-frame clones and omits some. The sample has about 200,000 clones; about 80% are singletons. The sequencing sample was made of PBMCs or T cells enriched from blood (not recorded which). These receptor sequences come from a man aged 35 to 55 who had recovered from COVID-19.

The chain uses TRBV6-5 and TRBJ1-1; 7 nucleotides line up with TRBD1. V lost 3 bases to trimming and J lost 8 bases; unmatched junction nucleotides: 3. The CDR3 is 12 residues long. Germline lookup yields CDR1 MNHEY and CDR2 SVGAGI. In DNA form, the CDR3 reads TGTGCCAGCAGTTATAGGGGGCGGGAAGCTTTCTTT. Its protein is CASSYRGREAFF.

This clone has just a few counts. V usage is TRBV2 and J usage is TRBJ2-7; 7 bases align to TRBD1. Losses at the gene ends were 6 bases for V and 1 base for J; bases not matched to a gene: 6. The CDR3 has 14 amino acids. Per the germline V gene, CDR1 is SNHLY and CDR2 is FYNNEI. CDR3 nucleotide sequence: TGTGCCAGCAGCGACAGGGAAACATCCTACGAGCAGTACTTC. Residues: CASSDRETSYEQYF.

The rearrangement uses TRBV5-1 and TRBJ2-7; D remains unclear. V was cut by 0 bases and J by 2 bases, with 9 bases left in between. The CDR3 extends over 14 amino acids. Germline V CDR1 and CDR2: SGHRS, YFSETQ. The CDR3 coding sequence is TGCGCCAGCAGCTTGGAGGCCAGGACCTACGAGCAGTACTTC. As protein: CASSLEARTYEQYF.

J is TRBJ2-7 and V is TRBV28; 8 positions agree with TRBD2. The CDR3 runs to 16 residues. With V trimmed by 4 bases and J by 0 bases, 8 bases remained unmatched. Germline V lookup: CDR1 MDHEN, CDR2 SYDVKM. The CDR3: CASSSVSGVLSYEQYF. The CDR3 nucleotides read TGTGCCAGCAGTTCGGTTAGCGGGGTCCTCTCCTACGAGCAGTACTTC.

The chain joins TRBV5-1 to TRBJ1-1; 8 bases line up with TRBD1. Germline V CDR1 and CDR2: SGHRS, YFSETQ. J gave up 9 bases and V 4 bases, and 14 bases lay outside the gene matches. The CDR3 spans 15 residues. CDR3 in amino acids: CASSGNGQGSTKAFF. CDR3 DNA: TGCGCCAGCAGCGGGAACGGACAGGGAAGTACGAAAGCTTTCTTT.

V usage is TRBV5-1 and J usage is TRBJ2-3; 9 bases line up with TRBD2. The germline V gene has CDR1 SGHRS and CDR2 YFSETQ. Trimming removed 0 bases from V and 0 bases from J; junction bases left unmatched: 2. This CDR3 comprises 16 residues. The CDR3 DNA reads as TGCGCCAGCAGCTTGGAGCGGGGGGCTAGCACAGATACGCAGTATTTT. It yields the protein CASSLERGASTDTQYF.

CDR3 residues: CASSGSGQAEAFF. In nucleotides, the CDR3 is TGTGCCAGCAGCGGATCAGGGCAAGCTGAAGCTTTCTTT. The genes are TRBV25-1 and TRBJ1-1, with D possibly matching TRBD1 (5 bases). Trimming shortened V by 6 bases and J by 6 bases, and 14 bases separated the two germline ends. Per the germline V gene, CDR1 is MGHDK and CDR2 is SYGVNS. The CDR3 sequence is 13 residues long.

The chain couples TRBV7-3 to TRBJ2-3, with 12 bases lining up with TRBD2. V lost 5 bases, J lost 0 bases, and 9 bases stayed unmatched. Germline V gene data show CDR1 as SGHTA and CDR2 as FQGTGA. This CDR3 is built from 18 residues. The CDR3 DNA follows: TGTGCCAGCAGCGCGACTAGCGGGGGCATCTCTAGCACAGATACGCAGTATTTT. Translated: CASSATSGGISSTDTQYF.

V gene TRBV5-4 combines with J gene TRBJ1-4, with D possibly matching TRBD1 (6 bases). This CDR3 has 13 amino acids. CDR1 is SGHNT, CDR2 YYREEE, per germline (reference sequence). V was cut by 4 bases and J by 11 bases, with 15 bases left in between. This CDR3 is CASSTREGEKLFF. The CDR3, as DNA: TGTGCCAGCAGCACGAGAGAGGGGGAGAAACTGTTTTTT.

The J gene is TRBJ1-1, the V gene TRBV5-1; possibly TRBD1 for D (5 bases). Germline CDR1 and CDR2: SGHRS and YFSETQ. V dropped 1 base and J dropped 6 bases, with 16 bases sitting between them. The CDR3 is made up of 15 amino acids. In nucleotides, the CDR3 is TGCGCCAGCAGCTTGTCTTCGGGGGGGTTCGCTGAAGCTTTCTTT. It encodes CASSLSSGGFAEAFF.

The CDR3 region is CASSLSGRRLNEKLFF. CDR3 coding DNA: TGTGCCAGCAGCTTGAGCGGGAGGCGCCTAAATGAAAAACTGTTTTTT. This chain uses TRBV5-6 with TRBJ1-4; D remains unclear. This CDR3 has 16 residues. Trimming shortened V by 1 base and J by 5 bases, and 15 bases separated the two germline ends. Germline V gene data show CDR1 as SGHDT and CDR2 as YYEEEE.

The genes are TRBV28 and TRBJ1-4, with TRBD1 as a possible D gene (5 bases). Trimming cost V 6 bases and J 3 bases, with 14 bases left between them. Germline loops: CDR1 MDHEN, CDR2 SYDVKM. There are 15 residues in the CDR3. The CDR3 loop is CASSPTGGANEKLFF. As DNA, the CDR3 is TGTGCCAGCAGCCCGACGGGGGGGGCTAATGAAAAACTGTTTTTT.

V and J are TRBV14 and TRBJ1-4; D not certain. CDR1 is SGHDN and CDR2 is FVKESK in the germline V gene. With 0 bases removed from V and 8 bases from J, the gap between germline ends came to 13 bases. The CDR3 extends over 15 amino acids. The CDR3 spells CASSQDFRPGEKLFF. The CDR3 DNA reads as TGTGCCAGCAGCCAAGATTTTCGGCCGGGAGAAAAACTGTTTTTT. Full variable domain (missing parts from reference TRBV14 and TRBJ1-4): EAGVTQFPSHSVIEKGQTVTLRCDPISGHDNLYWYRRVMGKEIKFLLHFVKESKQDESGMPNNRFLAERTGGTYSTLKVQPAELEDSGVYFCASSQDFRPGEKLFFGSGTQLSVL.

On this clone: Other DNA sequences in this specimen translate into the identical CDR3. The chain couples TRBV11-2 to TRBJ1-1; D is unclear. The CDR3 spans 14 residues. Per the germline V gene, CDR1 is SGHAT and CDR2 is FQNNGV. Deletions cut 0 bases from V and 4 bases from J, with 9 bases between. CDR3 loop: CASSLDRGSTEAFF. CDR3 nucleotides: TGTGCCAGCAGCTTAGATCGCGGCAGCACTGAAGCTTTCTTT.

V usage is TRBV14 and J usage is TRBJ2-7, with 8 bases matching TRBD2. This CDR3 comprises 22 residues. J lost 3 bases, V lost 0 bases, and 25 bases had no gene match. Germline CDR1 is SGHDN and CDR2 is FVKESK. The CDR3 sequence: CASSQDFIGTSGWNSAYYEQYF. The CDR3 DNA follows: TGTGCCAGCAGCCAAGATTTTATAGGAACTAGCGGATGGAATAGCGCTTACTACGAGCAGTACTTC.

V and J are TRBV10-3 and TRBJ2-3; 7 nucleotides match TRBD1. CDR1 and CDR2 from the germline V gene are ENHRY and SYGVKD. The CDR3 sequence is 21 residues long. V trimming: 3 bases; J trimming: 2 bases; junction bases outside the gene matches: 23. The CDR3 DNA follows: TGTGCCATCAGTGACCTTCCCCCGGGACAGATGATGACCCCTCTCACAGATACGCAGTATTTT. It translates to CAISDLPPGQMMTPLTDTQYF.

The chain combines TRBV19 with TRBJ1-5; 7 bases map to TRBD1. The ends lost 2 bases at V and 1 base at J; junction bases unmatched: 5. In germline, CDR1 is LNHDA, CDR2 SQIVND (reference sequence). This CDR3 is 16 amino acids long. In DNA form, the CDR3 reads TGTGCCAGTAGTATAATTGGGACAGCGAGCAATCAGCCCCAGCATTTT. Translated: CASSIIGTASNQPQHF.

This clone was detected only once. The V and J genes are TRBV6-4 and TRBJ2-1, with D tentatively TRBD2 (6 bases). The V gene's germline CDR1 is MRHNA and CDR2 SNTAGT. Trimming pared 3 bases from V and 1 base from J, leaving 10 bases between. The CDR3 loop spans 15 amino acids. This CDR3 reads CASSEDGGSYNEQFF. The CDR3 DNA reads TGTGCCAGCAGTGAAGACGGGGGTTCCTACAATGAGCAGTTCTTC.

The genes are TRBV29-1 and TRBJ1-6; 7 bases are a match to TRBD1. Germline V lookup: CDR1 SQVTM, CDR2 ANQGSEA. The V segment lost 7 bases and the J segment 8 bases; nucleotides outside the gene matches: 8. The CDR3 is 13 amino acids. The CDR3 DNA is TGCAGCGACACAGGGGTGGGGGATTCACCCCTCCACTTT. This codes for CSDTGVGDSPLHF.

The V and J genes are TRBV11-2 and TRBJ2-1; a weak D match, TRBD2 (6 bases). The CDR3 runs 12 residues. Germline V gives CDR1 SGHAT, CDR2 FQNNGV. Trimming took 7 bases from V and 10 from J, leaving 14 bases between them. The CDR3 DNA sequence: TGTGCCAGCAACGGAGGGGAAGGGGAGCAGTTCTTC. It is translated as CASNGGEGEQFF.

The chain links TRBV11-2 to TRBJ1-5; D uncertain. Trimming left V 5 bases short and J 5 bases short, with 10 bases between. Germline V gene data show CDR1 as SGHAT and CDR2 as FQNNGV. CDR3 size: 13 residues. CDR3 nucleotide sequence: TGTGCCAGCAGCACACTGAGGGATCAGCCCCAGCATTTT. As protein: CASSTLRDQPQHF.

This clone was observed a single time. The chain uses TRBV27 and TRBJ2-3, with TRBD1 identical over 11 bases. V dropped 6 bases and J dropped 5; count of bases not matched to a gene: 7. Looked up from germline, CDR1 is MNHEY and CDR2 is SMNVEV (reference sequence). The CDR3 covers 15 residues. As DNA, the CDR3 is TGTGCCAGCAGGCAGTCCGGGACAGGGGGAGATACGCAGTATTTT. Its translation: CASRQSGTGGDTQYF.

The J gene is TRBJ2-6, the V gene TRBV4-1; D is unclear. The CDR3 totals 17 residues. CDR1 is MGHRA and CDR2 is YSYEKL in the germline V gene. The V and J ends lost 1 base and 0 bases respectively, with 10 bases between them. The CDR3 loop reads CASSQGPGLSGANVLTF. CDR3 nucleotides: TGCGCCAGCAGCCAAGGACCAGGCCTCTCTGGGGCCAACGTCCTGACTTTC.

The chain uses TRBV6-2 or TRBV6-3 and TRBJ2-2, with 7 nucleotides matching TRBD1. CDR3 length: 14 residues. Germline V gene sequence: CDR1 MNHEY, CDR2 SVGEGT. With 6 bases clipped from V and 4 bases from J, the junction kept 5 bases outside the gene matches. CDR3 sequence reads: CASSRSGGTGELFF. Written as DNA, the CDR3 is TGTGCCAGCAGCCGCTCAGGGGGCACCGGGGAGCTGTTTTTT.

This chain links TRBV6-5 with TRBJ1-1, with D hard to call. Trimming took 4 bases from V and 2 from J, leaving 17 bases between them. Germline V CDR1 and CDR2: MNHEY, SVGAGI. The CDR3 has 16 amino acids. CDR3 bases: TGTGCCAGCAGTTTCGCCGGGTTAGGATTAAACACTGAAGCTTTCTTT. This translates into CASSFAGLGLNTEAFF.